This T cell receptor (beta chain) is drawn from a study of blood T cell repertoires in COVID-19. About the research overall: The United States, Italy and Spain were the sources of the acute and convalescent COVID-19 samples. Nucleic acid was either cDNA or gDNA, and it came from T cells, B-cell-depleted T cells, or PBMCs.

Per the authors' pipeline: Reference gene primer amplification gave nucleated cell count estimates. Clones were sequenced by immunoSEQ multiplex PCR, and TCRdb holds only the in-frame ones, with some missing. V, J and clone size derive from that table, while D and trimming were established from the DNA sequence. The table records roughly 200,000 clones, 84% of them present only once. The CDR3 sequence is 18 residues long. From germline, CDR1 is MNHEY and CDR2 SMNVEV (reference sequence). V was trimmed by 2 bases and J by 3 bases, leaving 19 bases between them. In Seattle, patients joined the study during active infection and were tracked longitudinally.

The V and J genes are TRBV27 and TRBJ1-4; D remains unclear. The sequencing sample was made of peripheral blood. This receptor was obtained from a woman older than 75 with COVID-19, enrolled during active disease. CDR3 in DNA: TGTGCCAGCAGTTTAAATCCTAACAGTCTTTCGGCTAATGAAAAACTGTTTTTT. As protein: CASSLNPNSLSANEKLFF.